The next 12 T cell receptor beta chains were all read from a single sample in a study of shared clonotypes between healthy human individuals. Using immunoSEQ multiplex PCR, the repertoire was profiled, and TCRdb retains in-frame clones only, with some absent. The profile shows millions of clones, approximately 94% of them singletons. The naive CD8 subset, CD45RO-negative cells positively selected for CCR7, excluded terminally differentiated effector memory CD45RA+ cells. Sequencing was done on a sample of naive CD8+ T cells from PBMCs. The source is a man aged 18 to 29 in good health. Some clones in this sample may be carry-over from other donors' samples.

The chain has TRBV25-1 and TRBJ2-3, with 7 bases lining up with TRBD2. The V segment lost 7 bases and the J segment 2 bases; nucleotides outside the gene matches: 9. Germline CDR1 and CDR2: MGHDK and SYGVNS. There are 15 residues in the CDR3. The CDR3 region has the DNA TGTGCCAGCATCGGTGCTAGCGGATACACAGATACGCAGTATTTT. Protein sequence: CASIGASGYTDTQYF.

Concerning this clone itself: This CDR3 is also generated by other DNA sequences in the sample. The CDR3 loop reads CASRLGTEAFF. CDR3 sequence (DNA): TGTGCCAGCAGGTTGGGTACTGAAGCTTTCTTT. The chain recombines TRBV27 with TRBJ1-1; no clear D gene. Germline V gene lookup returns CDR1 MNHEY and CDR2 SMNVEV (reference sequence). V was trimmed by 6 bases and J by 5 bases, leaving 7 bases between them. This CDR3 has 11 residues.

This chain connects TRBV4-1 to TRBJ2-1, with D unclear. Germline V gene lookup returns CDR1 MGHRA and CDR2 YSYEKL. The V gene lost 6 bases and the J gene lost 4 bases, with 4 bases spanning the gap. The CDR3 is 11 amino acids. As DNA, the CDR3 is TGCGCCAGCAGTAGATACAATGAGCAGTTCTTC. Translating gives CASSRYNEQFF.

The CDR3 loop reads CASSVGERDLTYEQYF. The CDR3 DNA reads TGTGCCAGCAGCGTAGGCGAGCGGGACCTAACATACGAGCAGTACTTC. The chain links TRBV9 to TRBJ2-7; 7 bases map to TRBD2. Germline CDR1 reads SGDLS; CDR2 reads YYNGEE. The CDR3 runs to 16 residues. V was clipped by 0 bases and J by 4 bases; unmatched bases: 10.

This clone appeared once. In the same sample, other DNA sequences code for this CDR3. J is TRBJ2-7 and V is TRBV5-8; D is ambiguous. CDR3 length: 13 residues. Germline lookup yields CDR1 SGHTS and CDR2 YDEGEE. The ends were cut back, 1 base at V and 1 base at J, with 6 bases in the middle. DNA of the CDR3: TGTGCCAGCAGCTTGACAGATTCCTACGAGCAGTACTTC. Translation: CASSLTDSYEQYF.

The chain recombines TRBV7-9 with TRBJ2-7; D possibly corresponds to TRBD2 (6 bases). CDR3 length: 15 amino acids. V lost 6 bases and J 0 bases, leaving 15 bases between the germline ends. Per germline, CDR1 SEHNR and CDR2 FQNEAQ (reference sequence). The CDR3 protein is CASRPGLASSYEQYF. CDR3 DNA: TGTGCCAGCAGGCCGGGACTGGCGAGCTCCTACGAGCAGTACTTC. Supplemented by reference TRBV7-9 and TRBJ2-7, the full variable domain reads DTGVSQNPRHKITKRGQNVTFRCDPISEHNRLYWYRQTLGQGPEFLTYFQNEAQLEKSRLLSDRFSAERPKGSFSTLEIQRTEQGDSAMYLCASRPGLASSYEQYFGPGTRLTVT.

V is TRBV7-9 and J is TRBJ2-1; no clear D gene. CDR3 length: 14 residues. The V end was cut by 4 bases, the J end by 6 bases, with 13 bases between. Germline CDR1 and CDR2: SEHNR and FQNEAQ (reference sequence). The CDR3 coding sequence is TGTGCCAGCAGCTACGACACAATGGGCAATGAGCAGTTCTTC. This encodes CASSYDTMGNEQFF.

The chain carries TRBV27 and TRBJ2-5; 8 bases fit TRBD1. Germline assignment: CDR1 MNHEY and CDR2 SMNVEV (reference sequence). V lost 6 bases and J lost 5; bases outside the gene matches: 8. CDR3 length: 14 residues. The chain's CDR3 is CASRLLWDRETQYF. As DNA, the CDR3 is TGTGCCAGCAGGCTTCTCTGGGACAGGGAGACCCAGTACTTC.

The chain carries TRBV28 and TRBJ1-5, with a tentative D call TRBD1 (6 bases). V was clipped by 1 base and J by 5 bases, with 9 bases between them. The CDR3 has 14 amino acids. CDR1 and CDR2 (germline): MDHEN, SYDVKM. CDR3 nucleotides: TGTGCCAGCAGTTTATACAGGGAGGATCAGCCCCAGCATTTT. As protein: CASSLYREDQPQHF.

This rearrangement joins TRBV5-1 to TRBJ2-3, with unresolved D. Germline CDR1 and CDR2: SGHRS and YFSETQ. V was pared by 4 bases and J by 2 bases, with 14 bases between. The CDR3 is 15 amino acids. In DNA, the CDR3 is TGCGCCAGCAGCGGATCCGCCCGGTACACAGATACGCAGTATTTT. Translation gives CASSGSARYTDTQYF. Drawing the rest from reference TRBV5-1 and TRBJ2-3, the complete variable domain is KAGVTQTPRYLIKTRGQQVTLSCSPISGHRSVSWYQQTPGQGLQFLFEYFSETQRNKGNFPGRFSGRQFSNSRSEMNVSTLELGDSALYLCASSGSARYTDTQYFGPGTRLTVL.

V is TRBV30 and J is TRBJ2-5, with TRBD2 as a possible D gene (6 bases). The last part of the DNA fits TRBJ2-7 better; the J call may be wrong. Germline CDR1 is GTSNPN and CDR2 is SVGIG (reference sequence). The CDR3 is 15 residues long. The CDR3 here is CAWTQRAGSSYEQYF. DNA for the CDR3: TGTGCCTGGACTCAAAGGGCGGGAAGCTCCTACGAGCAGTACTTC.

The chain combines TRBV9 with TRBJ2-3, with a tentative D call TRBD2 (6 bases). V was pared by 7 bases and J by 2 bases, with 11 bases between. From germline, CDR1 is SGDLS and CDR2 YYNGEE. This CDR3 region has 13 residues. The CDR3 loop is CASGTFITDTQYF. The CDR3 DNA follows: TGTGCCAGCGGGACTTTCATCACAGATACGCAGTATTTT. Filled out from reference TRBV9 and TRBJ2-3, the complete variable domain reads DSGVTQTPKHLITATGQRVTLRCSPRSGDLSVYWYQQSLDQGLQFLIQYYNGEERAKGNILERFSAQQFPDLHSELNLSSLELGDSALYFCASGTFITDTQYFGPGTRLTVL.